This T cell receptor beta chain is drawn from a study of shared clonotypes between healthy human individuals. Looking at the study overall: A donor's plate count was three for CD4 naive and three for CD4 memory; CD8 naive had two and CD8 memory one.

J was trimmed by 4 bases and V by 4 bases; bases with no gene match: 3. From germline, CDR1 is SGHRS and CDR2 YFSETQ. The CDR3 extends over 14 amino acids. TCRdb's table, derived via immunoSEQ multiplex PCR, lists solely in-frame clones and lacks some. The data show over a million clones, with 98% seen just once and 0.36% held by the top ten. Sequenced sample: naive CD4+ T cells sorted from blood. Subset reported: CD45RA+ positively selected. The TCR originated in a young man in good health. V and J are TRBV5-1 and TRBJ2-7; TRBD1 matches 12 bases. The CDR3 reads CASSGTGGRYEQYF. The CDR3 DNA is TGCGCCAGCAGCGGGACAGGGGGCCGGTACGAGCAGTACTTC.